This TCR beta chain was observed in a study of T cells of healthy individuals. TCRdb re-called the 5' RACE reads through MiXCR, storing one row per CDR3 protein. Here the sample spans 90,000 to 100,000 distinct CDR3 sequences, 15% to 20% being singletons. This clonotype appeared many times. V lost 8 bases to trimming and J lost 2 bases, with 10 bases between them. This CDR3 region has 13 residues. The germline gives CDR1 MDHEN, CDR2 SYDVKM. The V gene is TRBV28, the J gene TRBJ1-5; D not resolved. This receptor was identified in a human donor in good health. CDR3 in DNA: TGTGCCAGCGTTACACCCGGCAATCAGCCCCAGCATTTT. It yields the protein CASVTPGNQPQHF.